This TCR beta chain was sequenced for a study of blood T cell repertoires in COVID-19. Whole-study context: Samples came from the United States, Italy and Spain, spanning acute and convalescent COVID-19. T cells, B-cell-depleted T cells, or PBMCs supplied cDNA or gDNA.

Original analysis: Reference gene primers were amplified, and this amplification served to estimate nucleated cell counts. Using immunoSEQ multiplex PCR, the repertoire was profiled, and TCRdb retains in-frame clones only, with some absent. That table is the source of V, J and clone size, and D and trimming were worked out from the DNA. The data hold a few hundred thousand clones, with around 89% observed a single time. J gave up 5 bases and V 4 bases, and 16 bases lay outside the gene matches. This CDR3 spans 17 amino acids. Germline V gene lookup returns CDR1 MNHNS and CDR2 SASEGT. The receptor was derived from a woman in her 30s with COVID-19, enrolled during active disease. Sequenced material: peripheral blood. The J gene is TRBJ1-1, the V gene TRBV6-1, with TRBD1 matching 7 bases. The CDR3 is CASSVLTGSSVRTEAFF. CDR3 nucleotide sequence: TGTGCCAGCAGTGTATTGACAGGGTCCTCAGTAAGGACTGAAGCTTTCTTT.